These T cell receptor beta chains were read from a single sample in a study of control samples from healthy donors and cancer patients. Sequencing was performed with immunoSEQ multiplex PCR; in TCRdb, only in-frame clones are kept and a portion is missing. The data show roughly 80,000 clones, with 88% seen just once and around 5.7% held by the top ten. Sequencing input: blood. These receptors came from a woman aged 45 to 65 in good health. CDR3s leave out the opening cysteine and the closing phenylalanine or tryptophan. The D gene is left open where the match is weak. The size field is filled for only some rows; it gives once, few, many or a size class.

d_call j_call v_call clone_size cdr3_aa
TRBD2 TRBJ2-3 TRBV7-2 - ASSLGGGRDTQY
- TRBJ2-2 TRBV9 - ASSVGGRNTGELF
TRBD2 TRBJ2-1 TRBV13 - ASSSGTSGGDEQF
- TRBJ1-1 TRBV5-6 - ASRGNTEAF
- TRBJ1-2 TRBV10-3 - AISESIFRADGYT
- TRBJ1-1 TRBV7-6 - ASSLAQVGGTEAF
- TRBJ2-3 TRBV9 once ASSVTASDTQY
TRBD2 TRBJ2-3 TRBV5-1 once ASSHTSSGGTDTQY
- TRBJ1-1 TRBV2 - ASLLNTEAF
- TRBJ2-7 TRBV5-1 - ASSLEQVSYEQY
- TRBJ1-1 TRBV6-6 - AIGWTEAF
TRBD1 TRBJ1-4 TRBV11-3 - ASSLAGQGKLF
- TRBJ1-2 TRBV20-1 - SARDSVRYT
- TRBJ1-4 TRBV10-1 - ASSDSGRTREKLF
- TRBJ1-3 TRBV9 - ASSVESAGGWNTIY
- TRBJ1-2 TRBV5-1 - ASSLAQWGRNYGYT
- TRBJ2-2 TRBV30 - AWCPNTGELF
- TRBJ1-2 TRBV7-2 - ASSLVGTNYGYT
- TRBJ1-2 TRBV19 - ASSRQVSRGYT
- TRBJ1-3 TRBV24-1 - ATSDFGEAGNTIY
- TRBJ2-1 TRBV12-3/TRBV12-4 - ASSQDEEQF
- TRBJ1-1 TRBV3-1/TRBV3-2 - ASSPSRGGEAF
TRBD1 TRBJ2-7 TRBV6-5 - ATESWTGRDEQY
TRBD1 TRBJ2-2 TRBV6-5 - ASRPSQGAGELF
- TRBJ1-3 TRBV3-1/TRBV3-2 - ASSQWADGNTIY
- TRBJ2-7 TRBV7-9 - ASSLAWGASSYEQY
- TRBJ1-2 TRBV2 - ATLRDGDYGYT